What follows are 18 T cell receptor beta chains derived from one specimen sequenced in a study of blood T cell repertoires in COVID-19. TCRdb keeps only in-frame clones here, not all; method: immunoSEQ multiplex PCR. The sample has around 250,000 clones; 70% to 90% are singletons. The sequenced sample was peripheral blood. Receptors originate from a woman in her twenties or thirties with active or convalescent COVID-19.

J is TRBJ2-5 and V is TRBV5-1; D may be TRBD2 (7 bases). The CDR3 consists of 15 residues. V was clipped by 3 bases and J by 7 bases, with 19 bases between them. Germline V gene sequence: CDR1 SGHRS, CDR2 YFSETQ. CDR3 coding DNA: TGCGCCAGCAGCTCCCTATTGGGGGGGCTGGGGACCCAGTACTTC. It specifies CASSSLLGGLGTQYF.

This chain links TRBV11-2 with TRBJ1-6; possibly TRBD1 for D (6 bases). This CDR3 contains 17 residues. The germline V gene encodes CDR1 SGHAT and CDR2 FQNNGV. V was trimmed by 3 bases and J by 0 bases, leaving 12 bases between them. The CDR3 spells CASSLAGAYSYNSPLHF. Written as DNA, the CDR3 is TGTGCCAGCAGCTTGGCAGGGGCATACTCCTATAATTCACCCCTCCACTTT.

The rearrangement uses TRBV4-2 and TRBJ1-2; D remains ambiguous. This CDR3 spans 13 amino acids. Trimming removed 3 bases from V and 4 bases from J, with 9 bases in between. CDR1 is LGHNA and CDR2 is YNFKEQ in the germline V gene. The CDR3 region is CASSQPTSYGYTF. For the CDR3, the DNA is TGTGCCAGCAGCCAGCCGACAAGCTATGGCTACACCTTC.

The chain is built from TRBV18 and TRBJ2-5; D gene unclear. CDR1 is KGHSH and CDR2 is LQKENI in the germline V gene. CDR3 size: 13 residues. Between the trimmed V and J ends, which lost 1 base and 1 base, there was a span of 4 bases. Here the CDR3 reads CASSPLIQETQYF. The CDR3 nucleotides read TGTGCCAGCTCACCACTAATCCAAGAGACCCAGTACTTC. Filled out from reference TRBV18 and TRBJ2-5, the complete variable domain reads NAGVMQNPRHLVRRRGQEARLRCSPMKGHSHVYWYRQLPEEGLKFMVYLQKENIIDESGMPKERFSAEFPKEGPSILRIQQVVRGDSAAYFCASSPLIQETQYFGPGTRLLVL.

This clone has only one observation. The chain has TRBV6-1 and TRBJ2-7; the D is unclear. Germline loops: CDR1 MNHNS, CDR2 SASEGT. With 2 bases removed from V and 2 bases from J, the gap between germline ends came to 16 bases. The CDR3 has 16 amino acids. CDR3 coding DNA: TGTGCCAGCAGTGAAAAGGTTTGGGCATCAACCTACGAGCAGTACTTC. It codes for CASSEKVWASTYEQYF.

The table lists this clone with a count of one. The V gene is TRBV6-1, the J gene TRBJ1-5; 9 bases match TRBD1. Germline V gene lookup returns CDR1 MNHNS and CDR2 SASEGT. This CDR3 region has 15 residues. Trimming removed 3 bases from V and 8 bases from J; junction bases left unmatched: 8. The CDR3 reads CASSEVDRGIKPQHF. CDR3 in DNA: TGTGCCAGCAGTGAGGTGGACAGGGGTATCAAGCCCCAGCATTTT.

V usage is TRBV4-1 and J usage is TRBJ1-2, with TRBD1 as a possible D gene (6 bases). Trimming stripped 4 bases from V and 1 base from J, with 34 bases between. The CDR3 runs 22 residues. Germline CDR1 and CDR2: MGHRA and YSYEKL. CDR3 protein: CASSRANPGGGHTVNFNYGYTF. The CDR3 bases are TGCGCCAGCAGCCGAGCAAACCCGGGGGGGGGCCATACCGTTAACTTTAACTATGGCTACACCTTC.

The genes are TRBV5-8 and TRBJ1-1, with D maybe TRBD1 (6 bases). Trimming cost V 1 base and J 3 bases, with 16 bases left between them. In germline, CDR1 is SGHTS, CDR2 YDEGEE. This CDR3 contains 16 residues. This chain's CDR3 is CASSLNRVLSYTEAFF. As DNA, the CDR3 is TGTGCCAGCAGCTTGAACAGGGTCTTATCGTACACTGAAGCTTTCTTT.

The V and J genes are TRBV25-1 and TRBJ1-2; D remains ambiguous. Germline CDR1 and CDR2: MGHDK and SYGVNS. The CDR3 has 12 residues. Deletions cut 7 bases from V and 6 bases from J, with 12 bases between. The CDR3 sequence: CASTGGNNGYTF. CDR3 DNA: TGTGCCAGCACTGGCGGGAATAATGGCTACACCTTC.

The chain combines TRBV30 with TRBJ1-2; D remains ambiguous. The CDR3 consists of 11 residues. Germline-derived CDR1 and CDR2 are GTSNPN and SVGIG (reference sequence). V lost 3 bases and J 10 bases, leaving 12 bases between the germline ends. The CDR3 sequence is CAWRQPIVYTF. The DNA for the CDR3 is TGTGCCTGGAGACAACCCATTGTCTACACCTTC. The full variable domain, in which reference TRBV30 and TRBJ1-2 provide the parts outside the CDR3, is SQTIHQWPATLVQPVGSPLSLECTVEGTSNPNLYWYRQAAGRGLQLLFYSVGIGQISSEVPQNLSASRPQDRQFILSSKKLLLSDSGFYLCAWRQPIVYTFGSGTRLTVV.

CDR3 sequence (DNA): TGCGCCAGCAGCCAAGCGAGCCGCCTTCAAGCTTTCTTT. Translation: CASSQASRLQAFF. The chain couples TRBV4-3 to TRBJ1-1; D remains unclear. Germline V gives CDR1 LGHNA, CDR2 YSLEER. The V gene lost 1 base and the J gene lost 9 bases, with 12 bases spanning the gap. CDR3 length: 13 amino acids.

This rearrangement joins TRBV5-4 to TRBJ2-2; D gene uncertain. Between the trimmed V and J ends, which lost 0 bases and 4 bases, there was a span of 7 bases. The CDR3 is 14 amino acids. From germline, CDR1 is SGHNT and CDR2 YYREEE (reference sequence). The CDR3 is CASSLDSLTGELFF. For the CDR3, the DNA is TGTGCCAGCAGCTTGGACAGCCTCACCGGGGAGCTGTTTTTT.

The chain combines TRBV7-6 with TRBJ2-3; 11 bases map to TRBD2. Germline V gene lookup returns CDR1 SGHVS and CDR2 FNYEAQ. This CDR3 is built from 16 residues. After removal of 2 bases from V and 2 bases from J, the junction contained 3 bases not matched to a gene. CDR3 DNA: TGTGCCAGCAGCTTACTAGCGGGGGGCCCCACAGATACGCAGTATTTT. It is translated as CASSLLAGGPTDTQYF.

The chain employs TRBV14 and TRBJ2-3; 9 bases map to TRBD1. V shed 0 bases, J shed 2 bases, and the junction held 18 bases outside the gene matches. Germline CDR1 reads SGHDN; CDR2 reads FVKESK. CDR3 length equals 21 residues. CDR3 residues: CASSQDRGGQGPKRDTDTQYF. In nucleotides, the CDR3 is TGTGCCAGCAGCCAAGATCGAGGGGGACAGGGCCCTAAACGAGACACAGATACGCAGTATTTT.

The chain has TRBV14 and TRBJ2-7; 9 bases are shared with TRBD2. CDR3 size: 16 residues. Losses at the gene ends were 4 bases for V and 3 bases for J; bases not matched to a gene: 10. Germline loops: CDR1 SGHDN, CDR2 FVKESK. The CDR3 loop reads CASSRSPGLAIYEQYF. The CDR3, as DNA: TGTGCCAGCAGCCGATCTCCGGGACTAGCTATCTACGAGCAGTACTTC.

The rearrangement links TRBV19 to TRBJ1-5; D might be TRBD1 (5 bases). The CDR3 extends over 18 amino acids. From germline, CDR1 is LNHDA and CDR2 SQIVND (reference sequence). V was pared by 8 bases and J by 0 bases, with 23 bases between. The CDR3 nucleotides read TGTGCCAGTCGAACCAAGGGCGGAGGGGCGGTTAGCAATCAGCCCCAGCATTTT. Translated, it gives CASRTKGGGAVSNQPQHF.

This chain uses TRBV14 with TRBJ1-2; TRBD1 might be the D (6 bases). CDR1 is SGHDN and CDR2 is FVKESK in the germline V gene. Deletions cut 0 bases from V and 8 bases from J, with 13 bases between. This CDR3 spans 14 amino acids. DNA of the CDR3: TGTGCCAGCAGCCAAGATTGGGGGGGGCAGGGCTACACCTTC. Its protein product is CASSQDWGGQGYTF.

The chain employs TRBV19 and TRBJ2-3; weak D call: TRBD1 (7 bases). The CDR3 consists of 15 residues. The germline gives CDR1 LNHDA, CDR2 SQIVND (reference sequence). Trimming stripped 3 bases from V and 2 bases from J, with 12 bases between. The CDR3 reads CASSIQGGTTDTQYF. The CDR3 bases are TGTGCCAGTAGTATTCAGGGGGGAACCACAGATACGCAGTATTTT.